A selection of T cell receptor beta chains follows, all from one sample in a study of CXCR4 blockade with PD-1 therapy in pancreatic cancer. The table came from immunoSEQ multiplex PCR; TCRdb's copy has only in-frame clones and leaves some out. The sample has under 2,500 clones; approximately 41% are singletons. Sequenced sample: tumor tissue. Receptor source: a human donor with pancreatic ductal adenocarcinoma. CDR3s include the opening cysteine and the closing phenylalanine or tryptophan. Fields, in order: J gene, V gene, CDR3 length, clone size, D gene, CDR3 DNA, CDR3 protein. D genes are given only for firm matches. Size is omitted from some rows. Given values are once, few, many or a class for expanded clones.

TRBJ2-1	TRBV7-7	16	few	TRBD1	TGTGCCAGCAGCTTAGCTGGACAGGGGTCCTACAATGAGCAGTTCTTC	CASSLAGQGSYNEQFF
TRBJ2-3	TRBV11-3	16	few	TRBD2	TGTGCCAGCAGCTTCCAGCGGGGGGCTTTGACAGATACGCAGTATTTT	CASSFQRGALTDTQYF
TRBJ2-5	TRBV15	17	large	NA	TGTGCCACCAGCACTTCCTTGGACCTCTCTTTTTGGGAGACCCAGTACTTC	CATSTSLDLSFWETQYF
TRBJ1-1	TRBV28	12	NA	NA	TGTGCCAGCGGAACTCGGGACACTGAAGCTTTCTTT	CASGTRDTEAFF
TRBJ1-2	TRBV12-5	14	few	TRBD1	TGTGCTAGTGGTACACCGGGACAGGGTTATGGCTACACCTTC	CASGTPGQGYGYTF
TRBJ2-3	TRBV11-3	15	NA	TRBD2	TGTGCCAGCAGCCTTCGGGGGGGATCCACAGATACGCAGTATTTT	CASSLRGGSTDTQYF
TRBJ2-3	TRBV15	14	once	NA	TGTGCCACCAGCAGGGAACAGAACACAGATACGCAGTATTTT	CATSREQNTDTQYF
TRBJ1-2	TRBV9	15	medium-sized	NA	TGTGCCAGCAGCGTAAGATCGGGGGGGAACTATGGCTACACCTTC	CASSVRSGGNYGYTF
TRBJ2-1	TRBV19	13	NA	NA	TGTGCCAATAGTATAGAGTTCTACAATGAGCAGTTCTTC	CANSIEFYNEQFF
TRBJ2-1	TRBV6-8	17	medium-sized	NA	TGTGCCATCAAACAGCTTGACTACGGGGTGGGGGGTGATGAGCAGTTCTTC	CAIKQLDYGVGGDEQFF
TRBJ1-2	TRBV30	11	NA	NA	TGTGCCTGGAGCCCGAACTATGGCTACACCTTC	CAWSPNYGYTF
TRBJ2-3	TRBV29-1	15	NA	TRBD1	TGCAGCGTTGACTCCAGGGGGCAAGGCACAGATACGCAGTATTTT	CSVDSRGQGTDTQYF
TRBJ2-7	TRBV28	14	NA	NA	TGTGCCAGCAGTTCCTACACGGTCCCCTACGAGCAGTACTTC	CASSSYTVPYEQYF
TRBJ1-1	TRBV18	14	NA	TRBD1	TGTGCCAGCTCACCTACTCCGGGACAGAATGAAGCTTTCTTT	CASSPTPGQNEAFF
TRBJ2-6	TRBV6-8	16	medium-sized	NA	TGTGCCAGCAGATCTCCGAAACGGAGTGGGGCCAACGTCCTGACTTTC	CASRSPKRSGANVLTF
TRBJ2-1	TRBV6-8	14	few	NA	TGTGCCAGCAGTTACTCGACAGCTTACAATGAGCAGTTCTTC	CASSYSTAYNEQFF
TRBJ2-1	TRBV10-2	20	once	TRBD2	TGCGCCAGCAGTGAGCATATGACTAGCGGGAGTGCGATAGGATACAATGAGCAGTTCTTC	CASSEHMTSGSAIGYNEQFF
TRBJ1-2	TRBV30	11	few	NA	TGTGCCTGGAGTGGAGACAGCGGCTACACCTTC	CAWSGDSGYTF
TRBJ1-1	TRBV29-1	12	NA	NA	TGCAGCGTTGAACATGGTACATTCCAGGCTTTCTTT	CSVEHGTFQAFF
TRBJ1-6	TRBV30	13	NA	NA	TGTGCCTGCAGGAGCTCCTATAATTCACCCCTCCACTTT	CACRSSYNSPLHF
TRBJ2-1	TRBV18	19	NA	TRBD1	TGTGCCAGCTCACCTATGACAGGGTTTGGAACTATGTCCTACAATGAGCAGTTCTTC	CASSPMTGFGTMSYNEQFF
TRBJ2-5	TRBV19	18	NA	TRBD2	TGTGCCAGTAGTATCGGTAGCGGGGGGGCCGCACTACAAGAGACCCAGTACTTC	CASSIGSGGAALQETQYF
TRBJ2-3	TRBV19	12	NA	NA	TGTGCCAGCCGGGACCTCACAGATACGCAGTATTTT	CASRDLTDTQYF
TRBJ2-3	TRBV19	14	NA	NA	TGTGCCAGTAGTATGGGCGGATTCACAGATACGCAGTATTTT	CASSMGGFTDTQYF
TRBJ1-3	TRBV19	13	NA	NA	TGTGCCAGTACTCGCGACAGGTTGCACACCATATATTTT	CASTRDRLHTIYF
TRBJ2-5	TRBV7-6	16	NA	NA	TGTGCCAGCAGGCTCTCTAGCGCCCAGGAGTGGGAGACCCAGTACTTC	CASRLSSAQEWETQYF
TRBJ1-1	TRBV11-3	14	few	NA	TGTGCCAGCAGCTTAGAAGGCAGAGCCACTGAAGCTTTCTTT	CASSLEGRATEAFF
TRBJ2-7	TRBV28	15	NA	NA	TGTGCCAGCAGTCAGTGGACAGCTTCCGCCTACGAGCAGTACTTC	CASSQWTASAYEQYF
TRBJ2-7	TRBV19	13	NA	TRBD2	TGTGCCAGTTCCCCGGGACTAGTCTACGAGCAGTACTTC	CASSPGLVYEQYF
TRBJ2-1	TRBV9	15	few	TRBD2	TGTGCTAGCAGCGCCCAACTAGCGGGAGTCCATGAGCAGTTCTTC	CASSAQLAGVHEQFF
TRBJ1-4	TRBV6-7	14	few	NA	TGTGCCAGCCGTGGGGCGGGGCTGAATGAAAAACTGTTTTTT	CASRGAGLNEKLFF
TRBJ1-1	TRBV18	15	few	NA	TGTGCCAGCTCACCACCATCCAGGGGTGGCACTGAAGCTTTCTTT	CASSPPSRGGTEAFF
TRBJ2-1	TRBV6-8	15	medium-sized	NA	TGTGCCAGCAGTCGCGGGACTCCGTCCTACAATGAGCAGTTCTTC	CASSRGTPSYNEQFF
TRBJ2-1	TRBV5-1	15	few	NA	TGCGCCAGCAGCTTGGAGGGACAAGCTTACAATGAGCAGTTCTTC	CASSLEGQAYNEQFF
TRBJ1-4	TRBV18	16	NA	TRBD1	TGTGCCAGCTCACGCCGGGACAGGGGGAATAATGAAAAACTGTTTTTT	CASSRRDRGNNEKLFF
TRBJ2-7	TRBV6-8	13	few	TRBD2	TGTGCCAGCAGTCGCGGGAGTCAAAACGAGCAGTACTTC	CASSRGSQNEQYF
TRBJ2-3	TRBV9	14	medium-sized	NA	TGTGCCAGCAGTGATAGAGGGGCCACAGATACGCAGTATTTT	CASSDRGATDTQYF
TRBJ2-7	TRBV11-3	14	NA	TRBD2	TGTGCCAGCAGTCTAGGTCCGACTAGCGGGAGAATGTACTTC	CASSLGPTSGRMYF
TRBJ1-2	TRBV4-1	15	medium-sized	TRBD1	TGCGCCAGCAGCCAAGGGAGGACAGGGAACTATGGCTACACCTTC	CASSQGRTGNYGYTF
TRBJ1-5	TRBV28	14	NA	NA	TGTGCCACCATGGACACCTTTAGCAATCAGCCCCAGCATTTT	CATMDTFSNQPQHF
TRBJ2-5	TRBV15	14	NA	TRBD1	TGTGCCACCAGCGGAGGACAGGGGCCGGAGACCCAGTACTTC	CATSGGQGPETQYF
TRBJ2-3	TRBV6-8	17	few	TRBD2	TGTGCCAGCAGTCGCCGTCTAGCGGGGGGTGACACAGATACGCAGTATTTT	CASSRRLAGGDTDTQYF
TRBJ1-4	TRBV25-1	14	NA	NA	TGTGCCAGCACCCCGGGACCGAGTAATGAAAAACTGTTTTTT	CASTPGPSNEKLFF
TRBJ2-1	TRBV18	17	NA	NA	TGTGCCAGCTCACCAACCGGGGCACATGGGGGCCCTAATGAGCAGTTCTTC	CASSPTGAHGGPNEQFF
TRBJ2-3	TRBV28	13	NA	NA	TGTGCCAGCAACGACAGGAGAACAGATACGCAGTATTTT	CASNDRRTDTQYF
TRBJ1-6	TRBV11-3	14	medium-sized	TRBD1	TGTGCCAGCAGCTTAGGGGACAGAAATTCACCCCTCCACTTT	CASSLGDRNSPLHF